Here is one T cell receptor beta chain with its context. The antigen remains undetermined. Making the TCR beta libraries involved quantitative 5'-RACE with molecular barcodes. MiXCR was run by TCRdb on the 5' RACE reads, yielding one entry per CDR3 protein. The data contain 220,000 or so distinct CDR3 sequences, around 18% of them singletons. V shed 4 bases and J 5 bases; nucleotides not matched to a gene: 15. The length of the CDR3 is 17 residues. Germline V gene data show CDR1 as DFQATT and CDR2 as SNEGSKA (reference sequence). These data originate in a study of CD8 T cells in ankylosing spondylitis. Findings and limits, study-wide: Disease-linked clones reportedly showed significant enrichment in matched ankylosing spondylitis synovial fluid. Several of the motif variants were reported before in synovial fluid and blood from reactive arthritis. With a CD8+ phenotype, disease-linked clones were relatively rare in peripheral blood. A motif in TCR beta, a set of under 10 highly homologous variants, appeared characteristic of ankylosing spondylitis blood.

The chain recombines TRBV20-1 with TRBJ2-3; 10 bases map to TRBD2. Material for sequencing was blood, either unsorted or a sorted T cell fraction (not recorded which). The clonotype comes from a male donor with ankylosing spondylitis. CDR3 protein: CSATPMGLAGVGDTQYF. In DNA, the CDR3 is TGCAGTGCTACCCCCATGGGGCTAGCGGGAGTTGGAGATACGCAGTATTTT.